This TCR beta chain stems from a study of Graves' ophthalmopathy and Graves' hyperthyroidism. The study, taken as a whole, reports: With a specificity of around 76% and a sensitivity of about 69%, the model predicted ophthalmopathy progression.

Clinicians made diagnoses from clinical symptoms, serum thyroxine, TRAb, thyroid ultrasound and orbital computed tomography. This clonotype was counted many times. Its antigen is unknown. Amplified TCR beta CDR3 regions were obtained using RNA transcripts as template. The first-round RT-PCR employed HTBI primers together with the Qiagen OneStep RT-PCR kit. A multiplex PCR was then performed as the second round. TCRdb redid the calling of the multiplex PCR reads with MiXCR, one entry per CDR3 protein. Of 300,000 to 500,000 distinct CDR3 sequences listed, approximately 15% were seen once; the top ten hold around 6.6%. Deletions cut 2 bases from V and 2 bases from J, with 9 bases between. The CDR3 is 13 residues long. CDR1 is SQVTM, CDR2 ANQGSEA, per germline.

The V gene is TRBV29-1, the J gene TRBJ2-5, with D tentatively TRBD1 (6 bases). The material sequenced was peripheral blood. This clonotype was sampled from a woman under 30 with stable Graves' hyperthyroidism. The CDR3: CSVEWTEQETQYF. CDR3 sequence (DNA): TGCAGCGTTGAATGGACAGAGCAAGAGACCCAGTACTTC.